A single sample is the source of the 11 T cell receptor beta chains below, sequenced in a study of post-analysis software for immune sequencing data. Unique-molecular-identifier-tagged TCR beta cDNA libraries were used. MiXCR, applied by TCRdb to the PCR reads, yields one record per CDR3 protein. The table shows roughly 540,000 distinct CDR3 sequences, with roughly 34% occurring only once. These receptors' targets are unknown. Findings and limits, study-wide: Relative to controls, patients had 4 or 5 TRBV segments at higher frequency, with TRBV5-6, TRBV5-1 and TRBV20-1 among these.

Sequencing was performed on blood. These TCRs come from a girl aged 2-17 years with multiple sclerosis.

The V gene is TRBV4-2, the J gene TRBJ2-3, with TRBD2 identical over 8 bases. The CDR3 runs 16 residues. With V trimmed by 1 base and J by 5 bases, 8 bases remained unmatched. Germline V gives CDR1 LGHNA, CDR2 YNFKEQ. The CDR3 region is CASSQAGIAGRDTQYF. CDR3 coding DNA: TGTGCCAGCAGCCAAGCGGGGATAGCGGGGAGAGATACGCAGTATTTT.

This chain joins TRBV6-2 or TRBV6-3 and TRBJ1-2; 10 positions match TRBD1. The V gene's germline CDR1 is MNHEY and CDR2 SVGEGT. J was trimmed by 3 bases and V by 2 bases; bases with no gene match: 0. The CDR3 contains 14 residues. CDR3 nucleotide sequence: TGTGCCAGCAGTTACGGACAGGGGGACTATGGCTACACCTTC. This encodes CASSYGQGDYGYTF.

The chain has TRBV29-1 and TRBJ2-5, with no clear D. Germline-derived CDR1 and CDR2 are SQVTM and ANQGSEA. The CDR3 has 12 amino acids. Trimming shortened V by 7 bases and J by 6 bases, and 15 bases separated the two germline ends. The CDR3 region has the DNA TGCAGCGGAGAAGTGGGCGGTAAGACCCAGTACTTC. Translating it yields CSGEVGGKTQYF. The variable domain in full, completed from reference TRBV29-1 and TRBJ2-5, reads SAVISQKPSRDICQRGTSLTIQCQVDSQVTMMFWYRQQPGQSLTLIATANQGSEATYESGFVIDKFPISRPNLTFSTLTVSNMSPEDSSIYLCSGEVGGKTQYFGPGTRLLVL.

The chain carries TRBV5-1 and TRBJ1-3; TRBD1 might be the D (5 bases). V was cut by 5 bases and J by 0 bases, with 9 bases left in between. The CDR3 is 14 residues long. CDR1 is SGHRS and CDR2 is YFSETQ in the germline V gene. CDR3 coding DNA: TGCGCCAGCAGACAAGGACACTCTGGAAACACCATATATTTT. This gives the protein CASRQGHSGNTIYF.

V usage is TRBV19 and J usage is TRBJ2-5; D gene uncertain. V was trimmed by 2 bases and J by 0 bases, leaving 7 bases between them. In germline, CDR1 is LNHDA, CDR2 SQIVND (reference sequence). The CDR3 length is 14 residues. The CDR3 region has the DNA TGTGCCAGTAGTATACGTGGGAACCAAGAGACCCAGTACTTC. Translating gives CASSIRGNQETQYF.

V gene TRBV12-3 or TRBV12-4 combines with J gene TRBJ2-1, with D possibly matching TRBD2 (5 bases). Trimming pared 5 bases from V and 13 bases from J, leaving 18 bases between. The length of the CDR3 is 13 residues. CDR3 residues: CASSLDLQETQFF. Here the CDR3 DNA reads TGTGCCAGCAGTCTGGACTTACAAGAGACCCAGTTCTTC.

The chain is built from TRBV7-2 and TRBJ2-1; possibly TRBD1 for D (6 bases). In germline, CDR1 is SGHTA, CDR2 FQGNSA. The V gene lost 3 bases and the J gene lost 1 base, with 19 bases spanning the gap. The CDR3 spans 18 residues. CDR3 amino acids: CASSLPGAAKGSYNEQFF. CDR3 nucleotide sequence: TGTGCCAGCAGCTTGCCAGGGGCGGCGAAAGGTTCCTACAATGAGCAGTTCTTC. Variable domain in full (rest from reference TRBV7-2 and TRBJ2-1): GAGVSQSPSNKVTEKGKDVELRCDPISGHTALYWYRQSLGQGLEFLIYFQGNSAPDKSGLPSDRFSAERTGGSVSTLTIQRTQQEDSAVYLCASSLPGAAKGSYNEQFFGPGTRLTVL.

Here the CDR3 reads CASSGTRGVQETQYF. The CDR3 bases are TGTGCCAGCAGTGGGACTAGGGGAGTTCAAGAGACCCAGTACTTC. The gene calls are TRBV6-1 and TRBJ2-5; 7 bases match TRBD2. The CDR3 consists of 15 residues. Germline CDR1 MNHNS, CDR2 SASEGT. V was clipped by 4 bases and J by 2 bases; unmatched bases: 7.

V and J are TRBV20-1 and TRBJ2-3; TRBD2 agrees at 8 bases. Trimming took 6 bases from V and 1 from J; bases not matched to a gene: 15. There are 17 residues in the CDR3. From germline, CDR1 is DFQATT and CDR2 SNEGSKA (reference sequence). This chain's CDR3 is CSASGVSSGSRTDTQYF. The CDR3 DNA sequence: TGCAGTGCCAGCGGGGTCTCTAGCGGGTCGCGCACAGATACGCAGTATTTT.

In its sample, this clonotype was seen a few times. The rearrangement joins TRBV4-1 to TRBJ1-5; the D is unclear. The CDR3 spans 13 residues. The germline V gene has CDR1 MGHRA and CDR2 YSYEKL. Trimming cost V 4 bases and J 6 bases, with 10 bases left between them. This CDR3 reads CASSLSVGQPQHF. CDR3 in DNA: TGCGCCAGCAGCCTTTCGGTTGGTCAGCCCCAGCATTTT.

The chain links TRBV15 to TRBJ1-5; maybe TRBD1 (6 bases). This CDR3 contains 17 residues. The V gene's germline CDR1 is LNHNV and CDR2 YYDKDF (reference sequence). V was clipped by 1 base and J by 6 bases, with 19 bases between them. The CDR3 reads CATSRVPGRGGGQPQHF. The CDR3 region has the DNA TGTGCCACCAGCAGAGTACCGGGGCGCGGAGGGGGTCAGCCCCAGCATTTT.